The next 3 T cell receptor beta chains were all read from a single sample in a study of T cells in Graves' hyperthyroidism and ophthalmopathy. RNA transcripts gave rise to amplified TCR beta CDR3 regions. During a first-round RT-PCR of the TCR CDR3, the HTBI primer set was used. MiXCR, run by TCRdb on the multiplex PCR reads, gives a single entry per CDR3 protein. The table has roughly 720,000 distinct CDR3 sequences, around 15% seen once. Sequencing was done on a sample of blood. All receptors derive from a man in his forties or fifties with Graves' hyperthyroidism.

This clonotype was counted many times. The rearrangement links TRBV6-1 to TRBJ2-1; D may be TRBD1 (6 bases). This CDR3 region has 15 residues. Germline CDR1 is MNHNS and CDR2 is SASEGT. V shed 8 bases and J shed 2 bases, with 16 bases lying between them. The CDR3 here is CASRTVGGTYNEQFF. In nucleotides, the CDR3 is TGTGCCAGCCGGACTGTAGGGGGAACCTACAATGAGCAGTTCTTC.

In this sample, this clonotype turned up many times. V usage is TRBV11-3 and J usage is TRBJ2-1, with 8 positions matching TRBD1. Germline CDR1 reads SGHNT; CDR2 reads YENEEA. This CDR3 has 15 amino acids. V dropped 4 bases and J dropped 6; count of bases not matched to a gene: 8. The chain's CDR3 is CASSSDRGKGNEQFF. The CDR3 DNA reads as TGTGCCAGCAGCTCTGACAGGGGCAAAGGCAATGAGCAGTTCTTC.

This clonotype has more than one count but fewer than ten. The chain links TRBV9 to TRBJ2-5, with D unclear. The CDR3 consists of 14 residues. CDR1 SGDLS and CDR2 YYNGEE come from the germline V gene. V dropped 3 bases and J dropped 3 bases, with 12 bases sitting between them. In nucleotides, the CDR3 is TGTGCCAGCAGCGCCGACACGGGTGAAGAGACCCAGTACTTC. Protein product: CASSADTGEETQYF.